The 7 T cell receptor beta chains below come from one sample, sequenced in a study of T cell repertoires in ileal Crohn's disease. Method: immunoSEQ multiplex PCR; TCRdb's copy keeps in-frame clones and lacks some. The data show approximately 5,000 clones, nearly 85% seen once. As for time point: neoterminal ileum biopsy at postoperative endoscopy, about 6 months after surgery. The sequenced sample consisted of ileal tissue. The receptors originated from an adult with Crohn's disease.

This clone has a single count. The chain recombines TRBV6-5 with TRBJ2-2; TRBD2 matches 8 bases. The V segment lost 5 bases and the J segment 3 bases; nucleotides outside the gene matches: 5. This CDR3 region has 15 residues. Per germline, CDR1 MNHEY and CDR2 SVGAGI. The CDR3 region is CASSLRLAYTGELFF. In nucleotides, the CDR3 is TGTGCCAGCAGTCTCCGACTAGCGTACACCGGGGAGCTGTTTTTT.

The V and J genes are TRBV11-1 and TRBJ2-2, with TRBD1 identical over 10 bases. CDR1 and CDR2 from the germline V gene are SGHAT and FQDESV (reference sequence). J gave up 8 bases and V 5 bases, and 8 bases lay outside the gene matches. This CDR3 region has 15 residues. CDR3 in DNA: TGTGCCAGCAGCCCCCGGGACAGGGGTTCGGGGGAGCTGTTTTTT. Translated, it gives CASSPRDRGSGELFF.

The sample holds one count of this clone. This sequence joins TRBV23-1 and TRBJ2-7; D tentatively reads TRBD1 or TRBD2 (6 bases each). TRBV23-1 is labeled an ORF, and its function is uncertain. The CDR3 extends over 15 amino acids. This CDR3 reads CANPGTEGGLYEQYF. The CDR3 DNA follows: TGCGCTAACCCTGGAACAGAGGGGGGACTCTACGAGCAGTACTTC.

The chain carries TRBV15 and TRBJ1-5; D is ambiguous. The CDR3 is 16 amino acids. Germline lookup yields CDR1 LNHNV and CDR2 YYDKDF (reference sequence). The V end lost 5 bases, the J end lost 3 bases, and 17 bases lay between the germline ends. CDR3 protein: CATSSMEGGLNQPQHF. The CDR3 nucleotides are TGTGCCACCAGCTCAATGGAGGGAGGGCTCAATCAGCCCCAGCATTTT. Drawing the rest from reference TRBV15 and TRBJ1-5, the complete variable domain is DAMVIQNPRYQVTQFGKPVTLSCSQTLNHNVMYWYQQKSSQAPKLLFHYYDKDFNNEADTPDNFQSRRPNTSFCFLDIRSPGLGDTAMYLCATSSMEGGLNQPQHFGDGTRLSIL.

The V gene is TRBV5-1, the J gene TRBJ2-7; D not resolved. This CDR3 is 11 amino acids long. Trimming took 4 bases from V and 3 from J, leaving 5 bases between them. The germline gives CDR1 SGHRS, CDR2 YFSETQ. CDR3 DNA: TGCGCCAGCAGCGGCTACTACGAGCAGTACTTC. Translating it yields CASSGYYEQYF.

The V call is TRBV19, the J call TRBJ1-1; 7 nucleotides align to TRBD1. The CDR3 is 12 amino acids. J lost 1 base, V lost 7 bases, and 0 bases had no gene match. From germline, CDR1 is LNHDA and CDR2 SQIVND (reference sequence). CDR3 in amino acids: CASTGGNTEAFF. The CDR3 DNA reads as TGTGCCAGTACAGGGGGGAACACTGAAGCTTTCTTT. Full variable domain (remainder filled in from reference TRBV19 and TRBJ1-1): DGGITQSPKYLFRKEGQNVTLSCEQNLNHDAMYWYRQDPGQGLRLIYYSQIVNDFQKGDIAEGYSVSREKKESFPLTVTSAQKNPTAFYLCASTGGNTEAFFGQGTRLTVV.

V and J are TRBV11-2 and TRBJ2-1; TRBD1 agrees at 7 bases. The CDR3 spans 17 residues. The V gene end was trimmed by 1 base and the J gene end by 6 bases; junction bases not matched to a gene: 12. CDR1 is SGHAT, CDR2 FQNNGV, per germline. Here the CDR3 reads CASSLGLNRGKGNEQFF. DNA of the CDR3: TGTGCCAGCAGCTTAGGGTTAAACAGGGGCAAAGGCAATGAGCAGTTCTTC.